This passage covers 15 T cell receptor beta chains from one sample sequenced in a study of beta chain features in type 1 diabetes (dated by TCRdb to the late 2010s). Study-wide findings and limitations: A moderate but significant shortening of TCRB CDR3 length was observed in type 1 diabetes patients in all four CD4+ subsets.

These receptors lack a known antigen. The library was obtained by the immunoSEQ multiplex PCR assay. All of the isolated RNA was reverse transcribed with the High Capacity cDNA Reverse Transcription Kit, so expressed TCRB transcripts were sequenced. The table was pulled from immuneACCESS by TCRdb, which kept in-frame rearrangements only. Such tables lose some clones; where checked, under half of the loss comes from unresolved V genes, and the rest has no known cause. The sample has a few hundred thousand clones on record, 8.5% to 10% of them singletons. Clones ranked in the top ten supply approximately 0.55% of the sample. The source material was central memory CD4+ T cells from blood. All receptors come from a man between 25 and 39 years old with type 1 diabetes.

The V gene is TRBV6-1, the J gene TRBJ2-2, with a tentative D call TRBD1 (6 bases). The CDR3 is 15 amino acids. Germline CDR1 reads MNHNS; CDR2 reads SASEGT. The V end lost 7 bases, the J end lost 0 bases, and 12 bases lay between the germline ends. The CDR3 region is CASKKGVANTGELFF. As DNA, the CDR3 is TGTGCCAGCAAAAAGGGGGTTGCGAACACCGGGGAGCTGTTTTTT.

Only a few counts were recorded for this clone. The V call is TRBV7-2, the J call TRBJ2-7; D tentatively reads TRBD1 or TRBD2 (5 bases each). V was shortened by 1 base and J by 6 bases, with 19 bases between the two germline ends. CDR1 and CDR2 (germline): SGHTA, FQGNSA. This CDR3 contains 16 residues. The CDR3 reads CASSLGGRGVVGEQYF. CDR3 in DNA: TGTGCCAGCAGCTTAGGGGGACGTGGGGTTGTTGGCGAGCAGTACTTC. The whole variable domain, remainder taken from reference TRBV7-2 and TRBJ2-7, is GAGVSQSPSNKVTEKGKDVELRCDPISGHTALYWYRQSLGQGLEFLIYFQGNSAPDKSGLPSDRFSAERTGGSVSTLTIQRTQQEDSAVYLCASSLGGRGVVGEQYFGPGTRLTVT.

This clone turned up a few times. The gene calls are TRBV2 and TRBJ1-5, with unresolved D. The CDR3 extends over 14 amino acids. With 5 bases removed from V and 0 bases from J, the gap between germline ends came to 8 bases. Germline lookup yields CDR1 SNHLY and CDR2 FYNNEI. The CDR3 protein is CASSQKYSNQPQHF. Here the CDR3 DNA reads TGTGCCAGCAGTCAGAAGTATAGCAATCAGCCCCAGCATTTT.

Concerning this clone itself: Distinct nucleotide sequences in the sample also encode this CDR3. The genes are TRBV18 and TRBJ2-2; D remains unclear. The germline CDR1 and CDR2 sequences are KGHSH and LQKENI. V dropped 5 bases and J dropped 4 bases, with 5 bases sitting between them. CDR3 length: 12 amino acids. The CDR3 is CASSSSTGELFF. DNA for the CDR3: TGTGCCAGCTCATCTAGCACCGGGGAGCTGTTTTTT.

This clone was counted only a few times. This sequence joins TRBV9 and TRBJ2-1; a possible D gene is TRBD2 (6 bases). CDR1 is SGDLS, CDR2 YYNGEE, per germline. The CDR3 is made up of 15 amino acids. V lost 2 bases and J lost 2, with 11 bases in between. The chain's CDR3 is CASSVRDFTYNEQFF. The CDR3, as DNA: TGTGCCAGCAGCGTCCGGGACTTCACCTACAATGAGCAGTTCTTC. The full variable domain, with the rest looked up from reference TRBV9 and TRBJ2-1, is DSGVTQTPKHLITATGQRVTLRCSPRSGDLSVYWYQQSLDQGLQFLIQYYNGEERAKGNILERFSAQQFPDLHSELNLSSLELGDSALYFCASSVRDFTYNEQFFGPGTRLTVL.

In this sample, this clone turned up a few times. The rearrangement uses TRBV4-1 and TRBJ2-6; perhaps D is TRBD1 or TRBD2 (5 bases each). The CDR3 length is 16 residues. Germline lookup yields CDR1 MGHRA and CDR2 YSYEKL. The V and J ends lost 0 bases and 4 bases respectively, with 10 bases between them. CDR3 nucleotide sequence: TGCGCCAGCAGCCAAGATCCAGGGACCGGGGCCAACGTCCTGACTTTC. Protein product: CASSQDPGTGANVLTF.

This clone was counted a few times. The rearrangement links TRBV7-2 to TRBJ2-5; 8 bases map to TRBD1. CDR1 is SGHTA and CDR2 is FQGNSA in the germline V gene. The CDR3 is made up of 17 amino acids. The junction had 12 bases not matched to a gene; V was cut back by 2 bases and J by 4 bases. This chain's CDR3 is CASSLSFGRGLVETQYF. In DNA form, the CDR3 reads TGTGCCAGCAGCTTAAGCTTTGGCAGGGGGCTGGTAGAGACCCAGTACTTC.

Comments on this clone: Other nucleotide sequences in the sample specify the same CDR3. The gene calls are TRBV7-2 and TRBJ2-1; 11 positions agree with TRBD2. The CDR3 is made up of 16 amino acids. Per germline, CDR1 SGHTA and CDR2 FQGNSA. V lost 1 base and J lost 4; bases outside the gene matches: 3. The CDR3, as DNA: TGTGCCAGCAGCTTAGGGCTAGCGGGGGGATACAATGAGCAGTTCTTC. It translates to CASSLGLAGGYNEQFF.

This clone has ten or more counts. One junction end does not reproduce the germline sequence, and a read error may be involved. This rearrangement joins TRBV7-2 to TRBJ2-1; 7 bases align to TRBD2. This CDR3 comprises 15 residues. Germline V gene lookup returns CDR1 SGHTA and CDR2 FQGNSA. The CDR3: CASSLKYRDYDEQFF. CDR3 coding DNA: TGTGCCAGCAGCCTCAAATACCGGGACTACGATGAGCAGTTCTTC.

The sample holds many counts of this clone. The chain employs TRBV18 and TRBJ1-2, with D unclear. Germline V lookup: CDR1 KGHSH, CDR2 LQKENI. Trimming took 6 bases from V and 2 from J, leaving 13 bases between them. This CDR3 has 14 residues. CDR3: CASSSPATNYGYTF. DNA for the CDR3: TGTGCCAGCTCGTCCCCGGCAACGAACTATGGCTACACCTTC.

This clone has only a few counts. The chain employs TRBV11-2 and TRBJ2-3; D might be TRBD2 (5 bases). Between the trimmed V and J ends, which lost 7 bases and 1 base, there was a span of 6 bases. The CDR3 is 12 amino acids. Germline loops: CDR1 SGHAT, CDR2 FQNNGV. The CDR3 nucleotides are TGTGCCAGCAAGGAGGGCACAGATACGCAGTATTTT. This gives the protein CASKEGTDTQYF.

This clone was counted between two and nine times. The V and J genes are TRBV7-9 and TRBJ2-1; 9 bases fit TRBD1. The CDR3 covers 17 residues. The V gene end was trimmed by 4 bases and the J gene end by 3 bases; junction bases not matched to a gene: 10. Germline V gives CDR1 SEHNR, CDR2 FQNEAQ (reference sequence). The CDR3 reads CASSYRDRVVSYNEQFF. CDR3 DNA sequence: TGTGCCAGCAGCTATCGGGACAGGGTGGTTAGCTACAATGAGCAGTTCTTC.

This clone was seen at least ten times. Other DNA sequences from this sample encode an identical CDR3 as well. The V call is TRBV2, the J call TRBJ2-3; D not certain. V lost 1 base and J 0 bases, leaving 5 bases between the germline ends. The CDR3 is 14 residues long. CDR1 SNHLY and CDR2 FYNNEI come from the germline V gene. This chain's CDR3 is CASSEGQSTDTQYF. In DNA form, the CDR3 reads TGTGCCAGCAGTGAAGGCCAAAGCACAGATACGCAGTATTTT.

The CDR3 DNA sequence: TGTGCCAGCAGTCTAGACTCGTACCAAGAGACCCAGTACTTC. Its translation: CASSLDSYQETQYF. The rearrangement uses TRBV6-4 and TRBJ2-5; D gene unclear. This CDR3 has 14 residues. Trimming cost V 5 bases and J 0 bases, with 10 bases left between them. In germline, CDR1 is MRHNA, CDR2 SNTAGT.

This clone was recorded at least ten times. The V gene is TRBV11-2, the J gene TRBJ1-4, with TRBD1 matching over 8 bases. The CDR3 length is 15 residues. The trim removed 1 base at V and 8 bases at J, leaving 6 bases unmatched. The germline gives CDR1 SGHAT, CDR2 FQNNGV. The CDR3 nucleotides read TGTGCCAGCAGCTTAGGGACAGGGATGCAGGAAAAACTGTTTTTT. Translating it yields CASSLGTGMQEKLFF.